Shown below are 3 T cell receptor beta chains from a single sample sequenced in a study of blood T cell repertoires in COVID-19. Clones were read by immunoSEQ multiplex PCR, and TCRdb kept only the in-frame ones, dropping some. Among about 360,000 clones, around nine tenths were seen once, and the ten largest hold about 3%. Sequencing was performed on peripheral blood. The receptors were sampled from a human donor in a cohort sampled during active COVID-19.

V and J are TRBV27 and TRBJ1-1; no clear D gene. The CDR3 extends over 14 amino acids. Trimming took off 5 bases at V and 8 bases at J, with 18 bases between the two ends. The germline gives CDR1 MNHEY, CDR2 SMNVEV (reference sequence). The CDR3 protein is CASSRSTRALEAFF. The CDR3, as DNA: TGTGCCAGCAGTCGTTCGACCCGAGCACTAGAAGCTTTCTTT.

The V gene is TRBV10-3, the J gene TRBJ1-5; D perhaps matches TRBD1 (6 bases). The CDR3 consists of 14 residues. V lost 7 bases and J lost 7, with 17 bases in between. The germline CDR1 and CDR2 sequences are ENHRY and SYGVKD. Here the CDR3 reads CAIKRWGPWQPQHF. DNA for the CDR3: TGTGCCATCAAGCGGTGGGGGCCCTGGCAGCCCCAGCATTTT.

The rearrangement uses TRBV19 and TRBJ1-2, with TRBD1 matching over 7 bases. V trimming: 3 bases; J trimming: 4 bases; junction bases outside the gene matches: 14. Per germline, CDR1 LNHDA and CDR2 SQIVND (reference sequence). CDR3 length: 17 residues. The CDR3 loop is CASSIGDSRARSYGYTF. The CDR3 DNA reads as TGTGCCAGTAGTATTGGGGACAGCCGAGCTAGGAGCTATGGCTACACCTTC.